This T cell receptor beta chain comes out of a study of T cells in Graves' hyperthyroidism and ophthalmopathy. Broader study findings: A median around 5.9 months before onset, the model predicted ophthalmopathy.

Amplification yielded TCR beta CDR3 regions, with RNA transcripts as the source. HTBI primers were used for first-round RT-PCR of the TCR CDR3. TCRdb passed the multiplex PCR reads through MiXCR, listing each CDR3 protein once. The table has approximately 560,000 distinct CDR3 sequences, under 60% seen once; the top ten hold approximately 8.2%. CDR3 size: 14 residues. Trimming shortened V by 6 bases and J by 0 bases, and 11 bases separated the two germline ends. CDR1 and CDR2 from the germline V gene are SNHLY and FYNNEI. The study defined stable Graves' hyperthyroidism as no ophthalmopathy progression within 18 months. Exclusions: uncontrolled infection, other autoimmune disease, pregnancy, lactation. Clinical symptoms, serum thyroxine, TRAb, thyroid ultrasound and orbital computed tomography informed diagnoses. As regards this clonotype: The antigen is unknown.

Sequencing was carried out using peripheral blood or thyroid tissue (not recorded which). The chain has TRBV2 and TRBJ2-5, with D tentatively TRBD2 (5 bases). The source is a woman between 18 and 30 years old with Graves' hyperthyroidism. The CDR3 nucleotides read TGTGCCAGCAGGCCGCCGGGAAACCAAGAGACCCAGTACTTC. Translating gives CASRPPGNQETQYF.